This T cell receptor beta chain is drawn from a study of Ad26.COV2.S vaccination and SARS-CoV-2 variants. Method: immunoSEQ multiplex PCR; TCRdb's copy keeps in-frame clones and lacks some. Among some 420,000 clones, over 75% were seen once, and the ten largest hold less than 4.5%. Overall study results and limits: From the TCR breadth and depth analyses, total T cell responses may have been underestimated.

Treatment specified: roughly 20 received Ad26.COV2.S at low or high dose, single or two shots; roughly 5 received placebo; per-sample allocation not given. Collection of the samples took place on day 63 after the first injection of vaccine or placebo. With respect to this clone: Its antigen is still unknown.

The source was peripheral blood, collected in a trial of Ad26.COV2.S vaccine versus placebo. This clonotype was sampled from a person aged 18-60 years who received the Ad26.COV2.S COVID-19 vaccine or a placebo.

The CDR3 sequence is CASSGGNRVKYF. CDR3 DNA sequence: TGTGCCAGCAGCGGAGGAAACAGGGTCAAGTACTTC. The genes are TRBV5-5 and TRBJ2-7, with a weak D call TRBD1 (6 bases). CDR1 SGHKS and CDR2 YYEKEE come from the germline V gene (reference sequence). Trimming pared 4 bases from V and 11 bases from J, leaving 16 bases between. The CDR3 totals 12 residues.